This entry features one T cell receptor (beta chain) sequence. Its target is unknown. The repertoire was sequenced with immunoSEQ multiplex PCR; TCRdb's copy has only in-frame clones and lacks some. The repertoire includes about 48,000 clones, around 91% of them detected once, and roughly 5.3% sits in the top ten. The data were obtained in a study of T cell responses to AZD1222 COVID-19 vaccine. General study findings and limits: Vaccine-associated CD4 TCRs ranged over spike, dominating at 160-218 and 743-854. Spike-specific TCR breadth and depth were elevated following two AZD1222 doses. Only a handful of people who got AZD1222 tested seropositive at baseline. Donors were mostly white British, more females; clonal diversity possibly underestimated.

The CDR3 spans 13 residues. Germline CDR1 LGHNT, CDR2 FRNRAP. The V and J ends lost 0 bases and 8 bases respectively, with 10 bases between them. Sequenced material: peripheral blood, taken 28 days after the second AZD1222 dose. This sequence was found in an adult who received the AZD1222 COVID-19 vaccine. The chain employs TRBV12-5 and TRBJ1-1; tentative D call: TRBD1 (6 bases). Here the CDR3 reads CASGLVPGAEAFF. The CDR3 region has the DNA TGTGCTAGTGGTTTGGTACCGGGGGCAGAAGCTTTCTTT.